A selection of T cell receptor beta chains follows, all from one sample in a study of shared clonotypes between healthy human individuals. Using immunoSEQ multiplex PCR, the repertoire was profiled, and TCRdb retains in-frame clones only, with some absent. The sample contains about 660,000 clones, roughly 70% of which appear only once. The source material was memory CD4+ T cells sorted from blood. All receptors derive from a woman aged 30 to 39 in good health. Each CDR3 is given with its conserved first and last residue. D genes are given only for firm matches. The size field is filled for only some rows; it gives once, few, many or a size class.

TRBV9,12,TRBJ1-1,-,-,CASSPRGTEAFF,TGTGCCAGCAGCCCCAGGGGCACTGAAGCTTTCTTT
TRBV7-9,14,TRBJ1-4,once,-,CASSLAGSNEKLFF,TGTGCCAGCAGCTTAGCAGGGTCTAATGAAAAACTGTTTTTT
TRBV7-2,15,TRBJ2-7,few,TRBD1,CASRPTRDSPYEQYF,TGTGCCAGCAGACCAACCCGGGACAGTCCCTACGAGCAGTACTTC
TRBV6-1,15,TRBJ1-4,-,-,CASKGGSVGGEKLFF,TGTGCCAGCAAGGGGGGATCGGTCGGTGGCGAAAAACTGTTTTTT
TRBV29-1,16,TRBJ1-5,-,TRBD1,CSVVGTGTGSNQPQHF,TGCAGCGTTGTTGGGACAGGGACCGGTAGCAATCAGCCCCAGCATTTT
TRBV5-1,16,TRBJ1-2,-,TRBD1,CASSLGDRLGHGGYTF,TGCGCCAGCAGCTTGGGGGACAGGTTAGGGCATGGTGGCTACACCTTC
TRBV19,16,TRBJ1-1,-,-,CASTLNSGNWGTEAFF,TGTGCCAGTACCCTGAACTCGGGGAATTGGGGCACTGAAGCTTTCTTT
TRBV7-2,15,TRBJ2-3,-,-,CASSGDLGMGDTQYF,TGTGCCAGCAGCGGGGACCTAGGGATGGGAGATACGCAGTATTTT
TRBV7-9,15,TRBJ1-5,many,-,CASSQGGVAGKPQHF,TGTGCCAGCAGCCAAGGGGGGGTGGCAGGGAAGCCCCAGCATTTT
TRBV5-1,14,TRBJ1-4,-,-,CASSLLATNEKLFF,TGCGCCAGCAGCTTGCTTGCAACTAATGAAAAACTGTTTTTT
TRBV5-1,15,TRBJ2-1,-,TRBD2,CASSSGLAGYNEQFF,TGCGCCAGCAGCTCAGGACTAGCGGGATACAATGAGCAGTTCTTC
TRBV19,13,TRBJ1-6,-,-,CASSGTHNSPLHF,TGTGCCAGTAGTGGCACCCATAATTCACCCCTCCACTTT
TRBV11-2,12,TRBJ2-3,-,TRBD2,CAWKLAGDTQYF,TGTGCCTGGAAACTAGCGGGAGATACGCAGTATTTT
TRBV19,14,TRBJ2-3,few,-,CASSIAAVTDTQYF,TGTGCCAGTAGTATAGCGGCAGTCACAGATACGCAGTATTTT
TRBV19,16,TRBJ2-2,-,-,CASRGPGGASTGELFF,TGTGCCAGTAGAGGCCCGGGGGGCGCCAGCACCGGGGAGCTGTTTTTT
TRBV6-1,13,TRBJ2-7,-,-,CASRPGRGLEQYF,TGTGCCAGCAGGCCGGGTCGGGGCCTCGAGCAGTACTTC
TRBV4-1,15,TRBJ1-6,-,-,CASTRGALGNSPLHF,TGCGCCAGCACTAGAGGGGCGCTAGGGAATTCACCCCTCCACTTT
TRBV30,13,TRBJ2-5,once,-,CAWSVNRAETQYF,TGTGCCTGGAGTGTCAACAGGGCAGAGACCCAGTACTTC
TRBV19,14,TRBJ2-5,-,TRBD1,CASSIGQGQGAFYF,TGTGCCAGTAGTATAGGTCAGGGACAGGGGGCCTTTTACTTC
TRBV5-1,12,TRBJ1-1,-,-,CASSFTGTEAFF,TGCGCCAGCAGCTTCACAGGCACTGAAGCTTTCTTT
TRBV7-3,16,TRBJ2-1,-,TRBD2,CASSLTLGSGSTEQFF,TGTGCCAGCAGCTTAACGTTGGGTAGCGGGAGCACTGAGCAGTTCTTC
TRBV7-6,13,TRBJ1-1,few,TRBD1,CASSRTGYTEAFF,TGTGCCAGCAGCCGGACAGGGTACACTGAAGCTTTCTTT
TRBV27,13,TRBJ1-1,few,TRBD1,CASRADRVPEAFF,TGTGCCAGCAGAGCGGACAGGGTTCCTGAAGCTTTCTTT
TRBV6-5,15,TRBJ1-1,-,-,CASSYSITGNTEAFF,TGTGCCAGCAGTTACTCGATTACGGGAAACACTGAAGCTTTCTTT
TRBV5-1,15,TRBJ2-1,few,-,CASSLTSGSYNEQFF,TGCGCCAGCAGCTTGACAAGCGGGTCCTACAATGAGCAGTTCTTC
TRBV28,14,TRBJ1-5,-,-,CASSQGIVVQPQHF,TGTGCCAGCAGTCAGGGGATCGTAGTTCAGCCCCAGCATTTT